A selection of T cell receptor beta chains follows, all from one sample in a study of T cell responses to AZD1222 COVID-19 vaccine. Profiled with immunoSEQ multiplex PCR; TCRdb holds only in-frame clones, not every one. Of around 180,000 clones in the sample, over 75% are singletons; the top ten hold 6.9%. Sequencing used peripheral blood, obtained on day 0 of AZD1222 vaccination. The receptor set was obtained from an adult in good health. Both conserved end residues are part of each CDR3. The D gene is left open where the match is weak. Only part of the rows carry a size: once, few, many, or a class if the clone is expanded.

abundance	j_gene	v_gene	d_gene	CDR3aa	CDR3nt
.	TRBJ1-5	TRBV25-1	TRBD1	CASSEGTGGSNQPQHF	TGTGCCAGCAGTGAAGGGACAGGGGGCAGCAATCAGCCCCAGCATTTT
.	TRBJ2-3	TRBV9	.	CASSVDDYSTDTQYF	TGTGCCAGCAGCGTAGACGACTATAGCACAGATACGCAGTATTTT
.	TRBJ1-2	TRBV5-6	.	CASSLGRIQGYTF	TGTGCCAGCAGCTTGGGACGTATTCAGGGCTACACCTTC
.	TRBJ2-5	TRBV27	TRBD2	CASSLGTSGGRRETQYF	TGTGCCAGCAGTCTCGGGACTAGCGGGGGCCGCCGGGAGACCCAGTACTTC
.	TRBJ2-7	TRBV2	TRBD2	CASTGGLAGAYEQYF	TGTGCCAGCACAGGGGGATTAGCGGGGGCCTACGAGCAGTACTTC
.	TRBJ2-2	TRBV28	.	CASSFRGSFSYTGELFF	TGTGCCAGCAGTTTTAGGGGGTCCTTTTCCTACACCGGGGAGCTGTTTTTT
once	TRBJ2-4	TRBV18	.	CASSPDNPLAKNIQYF	TGTGCCAGCTCACCGGACAACCCTCTAGCCAAAAACATTCAGTACTTC
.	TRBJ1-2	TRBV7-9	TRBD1	CASSPRDRNSKGYTF	TGTGCCAGCAGTCCCCGGGACAGGAATTCCAAAGGCTACACCTTC
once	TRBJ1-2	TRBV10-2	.	CASSPDSNYGYTF	TGCGCCAGCAGCCCGGACAGTAACTATGGCTACACCTTC
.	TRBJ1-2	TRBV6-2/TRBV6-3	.	CASSYLGDGYTF	TGTGCCAGCAGTTATTTGGGGGACGGCTACACCTTC
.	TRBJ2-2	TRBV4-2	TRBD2	CASSQSIGGGDTGELFF	TGTGCCAGCAGCCAATCGATAGGTGGGGGGGATACCGGGGAGCTGTTTTTT
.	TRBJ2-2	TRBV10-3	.	CAISGRPGGSTGELFF	TGTGCCATCAGCGGGAGACCAGGGGGAAGTACCGGGGAGCTGTTTTTT
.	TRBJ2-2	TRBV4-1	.	CASSQDGGAGELFF	TGCGCCAGCAGCCAAGACGGGGGCGCCGGGGAGCTGTTTTTT
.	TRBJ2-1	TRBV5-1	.	CASSEGSPYNEQFF	TGCGCCAGCAGTGAGGGCAGTCCCTACAATGAGCAGTTCTTC
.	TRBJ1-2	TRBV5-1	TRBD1	CASSSAQGGESGYTF	TGCGCCAGCAGCTCGGCCCAGGGGGGTGAGAGTGGCTACACCTTC
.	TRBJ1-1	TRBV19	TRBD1	CAVKGTGALNTEAFF	TGTGCCGTTAAGGGGACAGGGGCACTAAACACTGAAGCTTTCTTT
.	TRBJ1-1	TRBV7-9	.	CASSLVVGEKGAFF	TGTGCCAGCAGCTTAGTTGTTGGGGAAAAGGGAGCTTTCTTT
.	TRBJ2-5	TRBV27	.	CASSSGIGTQYF	TGTGCCAGCAGTTCGGGGATTGGGACCCAGTACTTC
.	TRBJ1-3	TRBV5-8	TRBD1	CASRMSGGGNTIYF	TGTGCCAGCAGAATGTCAGGGGGAGGAAACACCATATATTTT
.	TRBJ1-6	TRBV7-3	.	CASSLLGQTNSPLHF	TGTGCCAGCAGCTTATTGGGACAAACTAATTCACCCCTCCACTTT
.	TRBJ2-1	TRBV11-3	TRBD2	CASSPRFFERGDNEQFF	TGTGCCAGCAGCCCTAGGTTTTTCGAGCGGGGAGACAATGAGCAGTTCTTC
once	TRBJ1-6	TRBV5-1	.	CASSLVSEQPLHF	TGCGCCAGCAGCTTGGTCAGCGAACAACCCCTCCACTTT
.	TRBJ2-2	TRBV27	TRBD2	CASSTRGLGGGETTGELFF	TGTGCCAGCAGCACCCGGGGCCTTGGCGGGGGGGAGACCACCGGGGAGCTGTTTTTT
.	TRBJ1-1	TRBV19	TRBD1	CASRQGKVMSTEAFF	TGTGCCAGCCGACAGGGTAAAGTTATGAGCACTGAAGCTTTCTTT
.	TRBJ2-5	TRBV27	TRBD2	CASSLASGGETQYF	TGTGCCAGTTCTTTGGCTAGCGGGGGAGAGACCCAGTACTTC
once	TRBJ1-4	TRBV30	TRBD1	CACMAGTGREKLFF	TGTGCCTGTATGGCCGGGACAGGGAGGGAAAAACTGTTTTTT
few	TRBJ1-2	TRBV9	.	CASSVTPHLGTNYGYTF	TGTGCCAGCAGCGTAACCCCTCACCTGGGTACGAACTATGGCTACACCTTC
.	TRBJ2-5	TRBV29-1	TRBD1	CSVSGTGRPETQYF	TGCAGCGTATCCGGGACAGGGCGCCCGGAGACCCAGTACTTC
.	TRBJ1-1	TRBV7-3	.	CASGAMNTEAFF	TGTGCCAGCGGGGCCATGAACACTGAAGCTTTCTTT
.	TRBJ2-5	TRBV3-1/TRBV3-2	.	CASSQGTASGETQYF	TGTGCCAGCAGCCAGGGGACTGCAAGTGGGGAGACCCAGTACTTC
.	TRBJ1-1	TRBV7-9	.	CASSPTRVEAFF	TGTGCCAGCAGCCCTACGAGGGTTGAAGCTTTCTTT
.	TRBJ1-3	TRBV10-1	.	CASSETTASGNTIYF	TGCGCCAGCAGTGAAACGACAGCCTCTGGAAACACCATATATTTT
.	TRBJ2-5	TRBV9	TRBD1	CASSVGQGAETQYF	TGTGCCAGCAGCGTAGGACAGGGGGCTGAGACCCAGTACTTC
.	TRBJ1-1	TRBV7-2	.	CASSLVGNTEAFF	TGTGCCAGCAGCTTAGTGGGAAACACTGAAGCTTTCTTT
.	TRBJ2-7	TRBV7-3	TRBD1	CASSPDRDHEQYF	TGTGCCAGCAGCCCGGACAGGGACCACGAGCAGTACTTC
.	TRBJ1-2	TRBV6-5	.	CASSYYPIGTGYTF	TGTGCCAGCAGTTACTACCCGATAGGGACTGGCTACACCTTC
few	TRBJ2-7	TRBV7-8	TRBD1	CASSLAGTGLTYEQYF	TGTGCCAGCAGCTTAGCCGGGACAGGGCTTACCTACGAGCAGTACTTC
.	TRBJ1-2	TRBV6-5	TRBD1	CASSYGDSHGYTF	TGTGCCAGCAGTTACGGGGACAGCCATGGCTACACCTTC
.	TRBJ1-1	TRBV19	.	CASSSIQVDGTEAFF	TGTGCCAGTAGTTCCATACAGGTCGATGGCACTGAAGCTTTCTTT
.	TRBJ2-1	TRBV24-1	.	CATSDLGEDNEQFF	TGTGCCACCAGTGATTTAGGCGAGGACAATGAGCAGTTCTTC